This entry lists 4 T cell receptor beta chains sequenced from one sample in a study of cytomegalovirus exposure and HLA in healthy donors. The PCR made use of 60 Vbeta and 13 Jbeta primers. This table comes from immunoSEQ multiplex PCR, and its TCRdb copy is limited to in-frame clones, with some not included. The sample shows around 150,000 clones, about two thirds of them seen only once. The material sequenced was PBMCs. Every receptor here comes from a woman aged 18-29 years in good health and CMV-seropositive.

J is TRBJ1-1 and V is TRBV7-3; 8 nucleotides align to TRBD1. The CDR3 length is 15 residues. From germline, CDR1 is SGHTA and CDR2 FQGTGA. V lost 4 bases, J lost 2 bases, and 6 bases stayed unmatched. CDR3 sequence reads: CASSSTTGVNTEAFF. The CDR3, as DNA: TGTGCCAGCAGCTCGACGACAGGGGTAAACACTGAAGCTTTCTTT.

This clone has more than one count but fewer than ten. A far larger clone is one nucleotide away, so this likely arose from a read error. The chain has TRBV19 and TRBJ1-4; D is unresolved. Trimming shortened V by 3 bases and J by 13 bases, and 12 bases separated the two germline ends. The germline V gene has CDR1 LNHDA and CDR2 SQIVND (reference sequence). The CDR3 has 12 residues. The CDR3 DNA is TGTGCCAGTAGTATTCTTGGCGGAGGACTGTTTTTT. This translates into CASSILGGGLFF.

In its sample, this clone was seen a few times. This chain links TRBV5-5 with TRBJ2-2; TRBD1 agrees at 8 bases. The CDR3 extends over 14 amino acids. Germline CDR1 reads SGHKS; CDR2 reads YYEKEE (reference sequence). V gave up 2 bases and J gave up 5 bases; unmatched junction bases: 2. CDR3 nucleotide sequence: TGTGCCAGCAGCTTAGGACAGGGAACCGGGGAGCTGTTTTTT. Protein sequence: CASSLGQGTGELFF.

The V and J genes are TRBV27 and TRBJ1-2; 7 bases line up with TRBD1. J was trimmed by 3 bases and V by 8 bases; bases with no gene match: 9. This CDR3 has 14 residues. Looked up from germline, CDR1 is MNHEY and CDR2 is SMNVEV (reference sequence). CDR3 in amino acids: CASGNIGGDYGYTF. In nucleotides, the CDR3 is TGTGCCAGCGGTAATATAGGGGGCGACTATGGCTACACCTTC.